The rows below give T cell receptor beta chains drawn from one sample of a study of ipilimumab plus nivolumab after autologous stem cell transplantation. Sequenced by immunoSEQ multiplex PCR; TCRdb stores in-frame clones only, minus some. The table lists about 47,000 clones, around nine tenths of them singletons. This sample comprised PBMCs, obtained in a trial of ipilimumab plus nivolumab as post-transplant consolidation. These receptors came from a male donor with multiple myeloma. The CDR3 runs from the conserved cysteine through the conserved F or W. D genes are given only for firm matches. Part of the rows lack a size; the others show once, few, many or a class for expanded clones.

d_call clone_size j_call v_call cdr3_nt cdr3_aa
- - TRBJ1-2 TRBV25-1 TGTGCCAGCAGTGAATTCGACCATCCTGGGGGTTATGGCTACACCTTC CASSEFDHPGGYGYTF
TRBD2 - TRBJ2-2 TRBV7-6 TGTGCCGGGGGGACTAGCGGCAACACCGGGGAGCTGTTTTTT CAGGTSGNTGELFF
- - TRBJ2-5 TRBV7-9 TGTGCCAGCAGCTTAGTTCACAGGGACCAAGAGACCCAGTACTTC CASSLVHRDQETQYF
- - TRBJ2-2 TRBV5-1 TGCGCCAGCAGCCTGCAGGGAAACACCGGGGAGCTGTTTTTT CASSLQGNTGELFF
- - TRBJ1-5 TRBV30 TGTGCCTGGAGTGTACGGGGCGTCAGCCCCCAGCATTTT CAWSVRGVSPQHF
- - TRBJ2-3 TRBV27 TGTGCCAGCTCAAGGCGGGGTACAGATACGCAGTATTTT CASSRRGTDTQYF
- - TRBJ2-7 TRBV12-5 TGTGCTAGTGGTTTGGTACAGGAAATCTACGAGCAGTACTTC CASGLVQEIYEQYF
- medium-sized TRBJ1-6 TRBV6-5 TGTGCCAGCAGTTACTCGAAAGGAGGGGTTAATTCACCCCTCCACTTT CASSYSKGGVNSPLHF
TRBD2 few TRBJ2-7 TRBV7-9 TGTGCCAGCAGCGTAGCGGGGGGCACCTACGAGCAGTACTTC CASSVAGGTYEQYF
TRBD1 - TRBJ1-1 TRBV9 TGTGCCAGCAGCGGGGGACAGGGGGCATGGGTAGGTAACACTGAAGCTTTCTTT CASSGGQGAWVGNTEAFF
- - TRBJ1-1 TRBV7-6 TGTGCCAGCAGCCCCGGGGGGGGTCCCTTGAACACTGAAGCTTTCTTT CASSPGGGPLNTEAFF
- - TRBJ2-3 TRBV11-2 TGTGCCAGCAGCCCACTATGGGGGTGGTCAGATACGCAGTATTTT CASSPLWGWSDTQYF
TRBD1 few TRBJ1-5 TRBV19 TGTGCCAGTAGTATAGACCCCAGACAGGGGGAACAGCCCCAGCATTTT CASSIDPRQGEQPQHF
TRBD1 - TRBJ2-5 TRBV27 TGTGCCAGCAGTCCCTGGGACAGGGGGCTGGGAGAGACCCAGTACTTC CASSPWDRGLGETQYF
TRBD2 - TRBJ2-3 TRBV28 TGTGCCAGCAGCCACTCTCCGGGACTAGGAGCTACGACAGATACGCAGTATTTT CASSHSPGLGATTDTQYF
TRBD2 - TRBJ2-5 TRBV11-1 TGTGCCAGCAGCCCGAGCGGGGGGGTCGTAGAGACCCAGTACTTC CASSPSGGVVETQYF
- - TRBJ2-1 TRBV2 TGTGCCAGCAGTCTAGCGTCCCCCTACAATGAGCAGTTCTTC CASSLASPYNEQFF
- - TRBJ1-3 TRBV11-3 TGTGCCAGCAGCTTAGATGGAAACACCATATATTTT CASSLDGNTIYF
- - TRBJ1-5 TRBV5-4 TGTGCCAGCAGCTTGTACGGAGGTACCAATCAGCCCCAGCATTTT CASSLYGGTNQPQHF
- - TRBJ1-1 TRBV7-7 TGTGCCAGCAGCTCACAGGTTAACACTGAAGCTTTCTTT CASSSQVNTEAFF
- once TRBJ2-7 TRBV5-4 TGTGCCAGCAGCTTGGAAGGCAGCCAATCCTACGAGCAGTACTTC CASSLEGSQSYEQYF
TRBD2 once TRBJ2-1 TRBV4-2 TGTGCCAGCAGCCAACCGGGACTAGCGGGAGCATACTCCTACAATGAGCAGTTCTTC CASSQPGLAGAYSYNEQFF
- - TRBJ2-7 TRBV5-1 TGCGCCAGCAGCTTGGCCTCCGAGGGGCTTTGGTCCTACGAGCAGTACTTC CASSLASEGLWSYEQYF
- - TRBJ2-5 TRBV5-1 TGCGCCAGCAGCCCGGACAATCAAGAGACCCAGTACTTC CASSPDNQETQYF
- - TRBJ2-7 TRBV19 TGTGCCAGTAGTGCGCAGGGCTACGAGCAGTACTTC CASSAQGYEQYF
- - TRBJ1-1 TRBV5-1 TGCGCCAGCAGCTGGGGGGGAGAAGCTTTCTTT CASSWGGEAFF
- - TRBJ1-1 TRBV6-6 TGTGCCAGCAGTTACTCGTCGGTCGGTTGGACTGAAGCTTTCTTT CASSYSSVGWTEAFF
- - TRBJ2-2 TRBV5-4 TGTGCCAGCAGCCACCTCCGGGGAGGCCTGAACACCGGGGAGCTGTTTTTT CASSHLRGGLNTGELFF